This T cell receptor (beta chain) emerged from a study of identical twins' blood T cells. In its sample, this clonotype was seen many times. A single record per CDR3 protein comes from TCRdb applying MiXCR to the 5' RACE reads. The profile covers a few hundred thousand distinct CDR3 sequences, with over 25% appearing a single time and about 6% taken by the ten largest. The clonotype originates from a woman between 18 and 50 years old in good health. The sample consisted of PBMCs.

This CDR3 reads CASSLLDTGNEKLFF. CDR3 bases: TGTGCCAGCAGCCTCCTGGACACCGGTAATGAAAAACTGTTTTTT. This chain joins TRBV5-6 and TRBJ1-4; TRBD1 might be the D (5 bases). From germline, CDR1 is SGHDT and CDR2 YYEEEE. V lost 4 bases, J lost 4 bases, and 14 bases lay in between. The CDR3 loop spans 15 amino acids.